The 14 T cell receptor beta chains given below trace back to one sample, sequenced in a study of shared clonotypes between healthy human individuals. The naive CD8 population came from CD45RO-negative cells selected for CCR7, without terminally differentiated effector memory CD45RA+ cells. This table comes from immunoSEQ multiplex PCR, and its TCRdb copy is limited to in-frame clones, with some not included. The table includes about 590,000 clones, roughly 96% detected once. Input material: naive CD8+ T cells sorted from blood. These receptor sequences come from a woman aged 30 to 39 in good health.

The V call is TRBV2, the J call TRBJ2-7, with 9 bases identical to TRBD2. The V and J ends lost 6 bases and 3 bases, in that order; junction bases with no gene match: 3. The length of the CDR3 is 13 residues. Germline assignment: CDR1 SNHLY and CDR2 FYNNEI. The CDR3 reads CASRLAGFYEQYF. The CDR3 nucleotides are TGTGCCAGCAGGCTAGCGGGGTTCTACGAGCAGTACTTC.

The rearrangement joins TRBV11-2 to TRBJ2-1, with 10 bases identical to TRBD2. The germline V gene has CDR1 SGHAT and CDR2 FQNNGV. The ends lost 10 bases at V and 10 bases at J; junction bases unmatched: 16. The CDR3 runs to 15 residues. The CDR3 spells CATSIPASGGPEQFF. The CDR3 coding sequence is TGTGCCACCTCGATTCCGGCTAGCGGGGGACCCGAGCAGTTCTTC. The whole variable domain, filled in from reference TRBV11-2 and TRBJ2-1, reads EAGVAQSPRYKIIEKRQSVAFWCNPISGHATLYWYQQILGQGPKLLIQFQNNGVVDDSQLPKDRFSAERLKGVDSTLKIQPAKLEDSAVYLCATSIPASGGPEQFFGPGTRLTVL.

The chain joins TRBV4-1 to TRBJ2-7; TRBD2 matches at 8 bases. With 1 base clipped from V and 3 bases from J, the junction kept 8 bases outside the gene matches. The CDR3 sequence is 16 residues long. Germline values: CDR1 MGHRA, CDR2 YSYEKL. This CDR3 reads CASSQASQGLGYEQYF. The CDR3 DNA follows: TGCGCCAGCAGCCAAGCCTCTCAGGGACTAGGCTACGAGCAGTACTTC.

The chain employs TRBV11-2 and TRBJ2-7; possible D gene TRBD1, 5 bases. CDR1 and CDR2 from the germline V gene are SGHAT and FQNNGV. V lost 1 base, J lost 3 bases, and 10 bases lay in between. The CDR3 is 14 residues long. DNA for the CDR3: TGTGCCAGCAGCTTAGGGCAGGGCCACTACGAGCAGTACTTC. Its protein product is CASSLGQGHYEQYF. The whole variable domain, filled in from reference TRBV11-2 and TRBJ2-7, reads EAGVAQSPRYKIIEKRQSVAFWCNPISGHATLYWYQQILGQGPKLLIQFQNNGVVDDSQLPKDRFSAERLKGVDSTLKIQPAKLEDSAVYLCASSLGQGHYEQYFGPGTRLTVT.

The chain combines TRBV7-9 with TRBJ1-4; TRBD1 agrees at 7 bases. The CDR3 has 17 amino acids. V lost 4 bases and J lost 2; bases outside the gene matches: 10. The V gene's germline CDR1 is SEHNR and CDR2 FQNEAQ (reference sequence). CDR3 coding DNA: TGTGCCAGCAGCTCTAGCCCGGAAGGGGGCACTAATGAAAAACTGTTTTTT. The encoded protein is CASSSSPEGGTNEKLFF.

This clone was counted a single time. The chain combines TRBV5-1 with TRBJ2-2; the match to TRBD2 covers 8 bases. Per the germline V gene, CDR1 is SGHRS and CDR2 is YFSETQ. J gave up 6 bases and V 2 bases, and 9 bases lay outside the gene matches. The CDR3 covers 16 residues. The CDR3 bases are TGCGCCAGCAGCTTTTCCTTAGCGGGATGGGCCGGGGAGCTGTTTTTT. It encodes CASSFSLAGWAGELFF.

V and J are TRBV7-9 and TRBJ2-1; D gene ambiguous. Germline CDR1 is SEHNR and CDR2 is FQNEAQ (reference sequence). There are 13 residues in the CDR3. V was clipped by 2 bases and J by 2 bases, with 4 bases between them. The CDR3 here is CASSLPTYNEQFF. CDR3 nucleotides: TGTGCCAGCAGCTTACCAACCTACAATGAGCAGTTCTTC.

V is TRBV7-9 and J is TRBJ2-7; D unresolved. The CDR3 is 13 amino acids. Between the trimmed V and J ends, which lost 3 bases and 0 bases, there was a span of 6 bases. The germline gives CDR1 SEHNR, CDR2 FQNEAQ (reference sequence). CDR3 amino acids: CASSFASSYEQYF. CDR3 coding DNA: TGTGCCAGCAGCTTTGCCAGCTCCTACGAGCAGTACTTC.

V gene TRBV19 combines with J gene TRBJ2-3, with D tentatively TRBD1 (6 bases). Trimming took off 3 bases at V and 3 bases at J, with 19 bases between the two ends. The germline gives CDR1 LNHDA, CDR2 SQIVND (reference sequence). The length of the CDR3 is 17 residues. CDR3 region: CASSIRDNRGPTDTQYF. In nucleotides, the CDR3 is TGTGCCAGTAGTATTAGGGACAACCGCGGCCCTACAGATACGCAGTATTTT.

The chain couples TRBV29-1 to TRBJ2-1; a possible D gene is TRBD2 (6 bases). Per the germline V gene, CDR1 is SQVTM and CDR2 is ANQGSEA. Trimming took off 2 bases at V and 5 bases at J, with 13 bases between the two ends. This CDR3 is built from 14 residues. The CDR3 nucleotides read TGCAGCGTTGAATGGCGGGACTCTAACAATGAGCAGTTCTTC. Protein product: CSVEWRDSNNEQFF.

J is TRBJ2-5 and V is TRBV7-9, with 8 bases that match TRBD1. The germline gives CDR1 SEHNR, CDR2 FQNEAQ (reference sequence). This CDR3 comprises 12 residues. The J segment lost 3 bases and the V segment lost 8 bases, leaving 2 bases of the junction unmatched. The CDR3 nucleotides are TGTGCCAGCGCAGGGGGCGAAGAGACCCAGTACTTC. Amino acid sequence: CASAGGEETQYF.

The chain carries TRBV15 and TRBJ1-2; D is possibly TRBD1 (5 bases). CDR1 and CDR2 from the germline V gene are LNHNV and YYDKDF (reference sequence). This CDR3 contains 15 residues. Deletions cut 5 bases from V and 0 bases from J, with 13 bases between. The CDR3 DNA reads TGTGCCACCAGCTCGGGAGCGGGGCCTAACTATGGCTACACCTTC. Translation: CATSSGAGPNYGYTF.

This clone was recorded only once. CDR3 amino acids: CAWSANSPLHF. The CDR3 DNA reads as TGTGCCTGGAGTGCAAATTCACCCCTCCACTTT. V is TRBV30 and J is TRBJ1-6, with D uncertain. The CDR3 is 11 residues long. Looked up from germline, CDR1 is GTSNPN and CDR2 is SVGIG (reference sequence). Trimming pared 1 base from V and 7 bases from J, leaving 2 bases between.

This chain uses TRBV29-1 with TRBJ2-3; 7 bases fit TRBD1. The trim removed 7 bases at V and 5 bases at J, leaving 6 bases unmatched. CDR3 length equals 12 residues. The germline gives CDR1 SQVTM, CDR2 ANQGSEA. The CDR3 loop reads CSGGQVIDTQYF. CDR3 in DNA: TGCAGCGGAGGACAGGTGATAGATACGCAGTATTTT.